The text below deals with one TCR beta chain. This record belongs to a study of blood T cell repertoires in COVID-19. About the study: Collection of acute and convalescent COVID-19 samples took place in the United States, Italy and Spain.

The length of the CDR3 is 15 residues. The junction had 7 bases not matched to a gene; V was cut back by 6 bases and J by 4 bases. CDR1 and CDR2 (germline): SNHLY, FYNNEI. Assay used: immunoSEQ multiplex PCR; TCRdb lists only in-frame clones, some missing. The sample carries roughly 190,000 clones, 65% to 85% recorded once. Sequencing input: PBMCs or T cells enriched from blood (not recorded which). This clonotype was obtained from a woman in her twenties or thirties who had recovered from COVID-19. The chain employs TRBV2 and TRBJ2-5; 11 bases fit TRBD1. The CDR3 DNA sequence: TGTGCCAGCAGATGGGACAGGGGGGAAGGAGAGACCCAGTACTTC. This translates into CASRWDRGEGETQYF.